The clone carrying this T cell receptor beta chain was detected only a few times. Some clones are missing from TCRdb's copy, which holds only in-frame ones; the method was immunoSEQ multiplex PCR. This table has about 190,000 clones, about 85% appearing once. V gave up 6 bases and J gave up 4 bases, with 13 bases separating them. Germline assignment: CDR1 SNHLY and CDR2 FYNNEI. The CDR3 is 13 amino acids. The data were obtained in a study of blood T cell repertoires in COVID-19. Study in general: T cells, B-cell-depleted T cells, or PBMCs supplied cDNA or gDNA.

This chain connects TRBV2 to TRBJ2-7, with TRBD2 as a possible D gene (7 bases). The clonotype comes from a human donor in a cohort sampled during active COVID-19. The specimen sequenced was peripheral blood. The DNA of the CDR3 is TGTGCCAGCAGAGGGGGGAGGGGATACGAGCAGTACTTC. Its protein is CASRGGRGYEQYF. The full variable domain, in which reference TRBV2 and TRBJ2-7 provide the parts outside the CDR3, is EPEVTQTPSHQVTQMGQEVILRCVPISNHLYFYWYRQILGQKVEFLVSFYNNEISEKSEIFDDQFSVERPDGSNFTLKIRSTKLEDSAMYFCASRGGRGYEQYFGPGTRLTVT.